This T cell receptor beta chain was profiled in a study of molecular identifiers for immune sequencing clone quantification. This clonotype was observed many times. Trimming at V came to 6 bases and at J to 2 bases, leaving 12 bases not matched to a gene. Germline loops: CDR1 SGHNT, CDR2 YYREEE (reference sequence). The CDR3 is 18 residues long. TCRdb called the PCR reads again in MiXCR, with one record for every CDR3 protein. The data show 250,000 to 400,000 distinct CDR3 sequences, around a fifth seen once. The origin of this receptor is a human donor in good health. Some libraries in this study had Jurkat cell RNA spiked in. The sequencing sample was made of naive CD8+ T cells from blood, with Jurkat cell RNA spiked in. As to subset: FACS-sorted CD8+CD4-CCR7+CD45RA+ naive T cells. This chain joins TRBV5-4 and TRBJ2-3, with TRBD2 matching 13 bases. CDR3 sequence (DNA): TGTGCCAGCACCCGGACTAGCGGGGGCCGCTCCACCACAGATACGCAGTATTTT. Residues: CASTRTSGGRSTTDTQYF. The variable domain in full, completed from reference TRBV5-4 and TRBJ2-3, reads ETGVTQSPTHLIKTRGQQVTLRCSSQSGHNTVSWYQQALGQGPQFIFQYYREEENGRGNFPPRFSGLQFPNYSSELNVNALELDDSALYLCASTRTSGGRSTTDTQYFGPGTRLTVL.